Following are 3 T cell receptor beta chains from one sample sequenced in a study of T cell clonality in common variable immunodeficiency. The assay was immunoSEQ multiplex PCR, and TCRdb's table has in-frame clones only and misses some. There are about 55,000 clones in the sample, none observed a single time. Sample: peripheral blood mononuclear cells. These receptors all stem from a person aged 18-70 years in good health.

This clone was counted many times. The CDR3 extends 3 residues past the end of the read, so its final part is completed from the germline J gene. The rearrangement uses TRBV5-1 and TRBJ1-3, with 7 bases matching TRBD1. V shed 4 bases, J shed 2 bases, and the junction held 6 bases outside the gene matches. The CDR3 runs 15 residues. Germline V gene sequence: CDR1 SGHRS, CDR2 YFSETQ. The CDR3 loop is CASSLPGQAGNTIYF. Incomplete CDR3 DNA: TGCGCCAGCAGCCTTCCTGGACAGGCTGGAAACACC. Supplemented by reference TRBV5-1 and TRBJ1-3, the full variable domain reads KAGVTQTPRYLIKTRGQQVTLSCSPISGHRSVSWYQQTPGQGLQFLFEYFSETQRNKGNFPGRFSGRQFSNSRSEMNVSTLELGDSALYLCASSLPGQAGNTIYFGEGSWLTVV.

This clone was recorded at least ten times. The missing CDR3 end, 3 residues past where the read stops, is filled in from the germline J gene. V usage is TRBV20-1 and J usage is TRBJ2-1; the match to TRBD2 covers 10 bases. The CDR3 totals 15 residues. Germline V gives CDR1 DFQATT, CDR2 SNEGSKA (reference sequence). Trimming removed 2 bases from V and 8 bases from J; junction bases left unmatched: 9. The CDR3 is CSARSLAGASDEQFF. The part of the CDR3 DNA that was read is TGCAGTGCTAGATCCCTAGCGGGAGCAAGCGATGAG.

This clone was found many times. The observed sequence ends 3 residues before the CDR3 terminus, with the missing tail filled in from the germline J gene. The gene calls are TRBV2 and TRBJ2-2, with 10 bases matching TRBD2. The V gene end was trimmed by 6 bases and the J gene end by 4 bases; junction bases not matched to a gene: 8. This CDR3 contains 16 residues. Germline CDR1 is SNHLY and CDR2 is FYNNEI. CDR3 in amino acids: CASSSVAGGFTGELFF. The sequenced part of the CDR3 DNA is TGTGCCAGCAGCTCAGTAGCGGGAGGCTTCACCGGGGAG. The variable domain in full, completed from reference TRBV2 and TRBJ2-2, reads EPEVTQTPSHQVTQMGQEVILRCVPISNHLYFYWYRQILGQKVEFLVSFYNNEISEKSEIFDDQFSVERPDGSNFTLKIRSTKLEDSAMYFCASSSVAGGFTGELFFGEGSRLTVL.